This paragraph reports one TCR beta chain. Antigen unknown. V lost 0 bases and J 5 bases, leaving 11 bases between the germline ends. The germline V gene has CDR1 SGHRS and CDR2 YFSETQ. The CDR3 covers 15 residues. Healthy bone marrow donors supplied every sample. This entry is derived from a study of cytomegalovirus exposure and HLA in healthy donors. Findings and limits, study-wide: The classifier reportedly diagnosed cytomegalovirus status with high specificity and sensitivity. A prior analysis recorded that most TCR beta V segments were productive about 87% or about 30% of the time.

PCR involved 60 Vbeta and 13 Jbeta primers. Clones were read by immunoSEQ multiplex PCR, and TCRdb kept only the in-frame ones, dropping some. This table holds more than 110,000 clones, around two thirds found once. The specimen sequenced was PBMCs. This clonotype originated in a woman in her fifties or sixties in good health and CMV-seropositive. This chain connects TRBV5-1 to TRBJ1-4; TRBD1 is a possible D gene (6 bases). The CDR3, as DNA: TGCGCCAGCAGCTTGGCCCAGGGGAAAAATGAAAAACTGTTTTTT. Encoded protein: CASSLAQGKNEKLFF.